This is a list of T cell receptor beta chains from one sample in a study of OX40 agonist ivuxolimab in advanced cancers. TCRdb's copy holds only in-frame clones and misses some; the assay was immunoSEQ multiplex PCR. Altogether 35,000 to 45,000 clones are present, about 80% being singletons, with the ten largest covering 20%. Sequences were derived from CD4+ or CD8+ T cells sorted from blood, sampled in a trial of the OX40 agonist ivuxolimab. Receptors originate from an adult with an advanced solid tumor such as melanoma, head and neck, liver or kidney cancer. Both conserved end residues are part of each CDR3. Fields, in order: D gene, J gene, V gene, clone size, CDR3 protein, CDR3 DNA. D genes are given only for firm matches. Size is stated for part of the rows, as once, few or many counts, or as a class when the clone is expanded.

.,TRBJ2-7,TRBV5-1,.,CASSFSLAYEQYF,TGCGCCAGCAGCTTTAGCCTTGCCTACGAGCAGTACTTC
.,TRBJ2-1,TRBV9,.,CASSVALAKDEQFF,TGTGCCAGCAGCGTAGCACTAGCTAAGGATGAGCAGTTCTTC
TRBD1,TRBJ2-7,TRBV5-8,.,CASSLTGGLTYEQYF,TGTGCCAGCAGCTTGACAGGGGGCTTAACCTACGAGCAGTACTTC
.,TRBJ2-1,TRBV19,.,CASRLLATPYNEQFF,TGTGCCAGTAGATTACTAGCAACCCCGTACAATGAGCAGTTCTTC
.,TRBJ2-5,TRBV4-1,.,CASSQVSLRAQETQYF,TGCGCCAGCAGCCAAGTATCACTACGGGCCCAAGAGACCCAGTACTTC
TRBD2,TRBJ2-7,TRBV27,.,CASSLSGTNNYYEQYF,TGTGCCAGCAGTTTATCCGGGACTAACAATTACTACGAGCAGTACTTC
.,TRBJ2-5,TRBV4-1,.,CASSQEGETQYF,TGCGCCAGCAGCCAAGAGGGCGAGACCCAGTACTTC
TRBD1,TRBJ1-5,TRBV6-6,medium-sized,CAIQGGSNQPQHF,TGTGCCATCCAGGGGGGTAGCAATCAGCCCCAGCATTTT
TRBD2,TRBJ2-1,TRBV7-9,.,CASRSGTSGSEEQFF,TGTGCCAGTCGCTCCGGGACTAGCGGGAGTGAAGAGCAGTTCTTC
TRBD1,TRBJ1-2,TRBV7-8,.,CASSLNQGQRSYGYTF,TGTGCCAGCAGCTTAAACCAGGGACAGCGAAGCTATGGCTACACCTTC
.,TRBJ1-1,TRBV6-1,.,CASSEARGFNTEAFF,TGTGCCAGCAGTGAAGCGCGAGGATTCAACACTGAAGCTTTCTTT
TRBD1,TRBJ1-4,TRBV27,.,CASSPGQKKLFF,TGTGCCAGCAGTCCGGGACAGAAAAAACTGTTTTTT
.,TRBJ1-1,TRBV4-1,.,CASSQERGNTEAFF,TGCGCCAGCAGCCAAGAAAGAGGGAACACTGAAGCTTTCTTT
.,TRBJ2-3,TRBV29-1,few,CSVDTELTDTQYF,TGCAGCGTTGATACAGAACTCACAGATACGCAGTATTTT
.,TRBJ2-7,TRBV11-2,once,CASSLGGGGLEQYF,TGTGCCAGCAGCTTAGGGGGCGGGGGCCTCGAGCAGTACTTC
TRBD1,TRBJ1-5,TRBV19,.,CASSTRGNQPQHF,TGTGCCAGTAGTACCAGGGGGAATCAGCCCCAGCATTTT
.,TRBJ1-1,TRBV7-2,.,CASNLHLMNTEAFF,TGTGCCAGCAACCTACACCTCATGAACACTGAAGCTTTCTTT
TRBD2,TRBJ2-1,TRBV10-2,few,CASSEFASGDEQFF,TGCGCCAGCAGTGAATTTGCTAGCGGTGATGAGCAGTTCTTC
TRBD2,TRBJ2-3,TRBV9,.,CASSKLAGGPTDTQYF,TGTGCCAGCAGCAAACTAGCGGGGGGCCCCACAGATACGCAGTATTTT
.,TRBJ2-3,TRBV19,once,CASSIGVPADTQYF,TGTGCCAGTAGTATAGGAGTGCCGGCAGATACGCAGTATTTT
.,TRBJ2-7,TRBV29-1,.,CSVGLIESPAHEQYF,TGCAGCGTTGGTTTAATCGAAAGTCCTGCCCACGAGCAGTACTTC
.,TRBJ2-1,TRBV4-1,.,CASSLHRLYNEQFF,TGCGCCAGCAGCTTACATCGGCTGTACAATGAGCAGTTCTTC
.,TRBJ2-5,TRBV11-2,.,CASSHPGLRGQETQYF,TGTGCCAGCAGCCACCCGGGGCTTAGAGGCCAAGAGACCCAGTACTTC
.,TRBJ2-7,TRBV27,.,CASGGYEQYF,TGTGCCAGCGGGGGATACGAGCAGTACTTC
.,TRBJ1-1,TRBV27,.,CASSSWRVGTEAFF,TGTGCCAGCAGTTCCTGGAGGGTGGGCACTGAAGCTTTCTTT
.,TRBJ1-2,TRBV25-1,.,CASSESIHAGYGYTF,TGTGCCAGCAGTGAATCAATCCACGCGGGCTATGGCTACACCTTC
TRBD2,TRBJ2-1,TRBV4-1,few,CASSQDLAGALFF,TGCGCCAGCAGCCAAGACTTAGCGGGAGCCTTGTTCTTC
.,TRBJ2-7,TRBV5-4,.,CASNPWGGAASEQYF,TGTGCCAGCAACCCCTGGGGGGGGGCGGCATCCGAGCAGTACTTC
.,TRBJ1-3,TRBV27,.,CASSLAGTGNTIYF,TGTGCCAGCAGTTTGGCGGGGACTGGAAACACCATATATTTT
.,TRBJ2-3,TRBV27,.,CASSLEAGSTDTQYF,TGTGCCAGCAGTTTAGAGGCGGGGAGCACAGATACGCAGTATTTT
TRBD2,TRBJ2-3,TRBV7-9,.,CASSPRVAGGLDTQYF,TGTGCCAGCAGCCCCAGGGTAGCGGGGGGGCTAGATACGCAGTATTTT
.,TRBJ1-1,TRBV27,once,CASSLLGQNTEAFF,TGTGCCAGCAGTTTATTGGGACAGAACACTGAAGCTTTCTTT
TRBD2,TRBJ2-3,TRBV6-1,.,CASSETAGSTDTQYF,TGTGCCAGCAGTGAAACAGCGGGGAGCACAGATACGCAGTATTTT